The TCR beta chain described here comes from a study of T cell responses to AZD1222 COVID-19 vaccine. Germline assignment: CDR1 KGHSH and CDR2 LQKENI. CDR3 length: 18 residues. A word on this clone: Its cognate antigen is unknown. The junction differs from germline at one of its ends, possibly a read error.

General observations from the study: Repertoires were obtained only post-peak T cell response. Two AZD1222 administrations were followed by greater Spike-specific TCR breadth and depth. Baseline antibody screening turned up just six or seven seropositive AZD1222 recipients.

Generated by immunoSEQ multiplex PCR, the TCRdb table keeps only in-frame clones and is missing some. The sample shows around 160,000 clones, 75% to 95% of them seen only once. Sample: peripheral blood, taken on day 0 of AZD1222 vaccination. V gene TRBV18 combines with J gene TRBJ1-1; the D is unclear. This receptor was obtained from an adult in good health. The CDR3 DNA reads as TGTGCCAGCTCACCACTTCGGCCATCCGAGTTCATGAATACTGAAGCTTTCTTT. Amino acids: CASSPLRPSEFMNTEAFF. The whole variable domain, filled in from reference TRBV18 and TRBJ1-1, reads NAGVMQNPRHLVRRRGQEARLRCSPMKGHSHVYWYRQLPEEGLKFMVYLQKENIIDESGMPKERFSAEFPKEGPSILRIQQVVRGDSAAYFCASSPLRPSEFMNTEAFFGQGTRLTVV.